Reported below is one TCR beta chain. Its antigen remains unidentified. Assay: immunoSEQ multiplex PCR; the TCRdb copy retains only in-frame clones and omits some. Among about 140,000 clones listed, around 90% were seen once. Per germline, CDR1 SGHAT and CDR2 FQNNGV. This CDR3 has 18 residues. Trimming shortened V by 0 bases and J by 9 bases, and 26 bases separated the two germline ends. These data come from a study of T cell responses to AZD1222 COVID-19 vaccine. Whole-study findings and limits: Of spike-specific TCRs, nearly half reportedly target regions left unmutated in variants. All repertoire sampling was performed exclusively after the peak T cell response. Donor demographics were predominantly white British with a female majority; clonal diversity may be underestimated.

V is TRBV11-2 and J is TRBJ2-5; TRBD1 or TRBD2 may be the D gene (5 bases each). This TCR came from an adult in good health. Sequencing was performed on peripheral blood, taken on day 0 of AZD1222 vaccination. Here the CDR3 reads CASSLDRGLWGYEGSQYF. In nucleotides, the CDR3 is TGTGCCAGCAGCTTAGATCGGGGCCTTTGGGGGTACGAGGGGTCCCAGTACTTC.